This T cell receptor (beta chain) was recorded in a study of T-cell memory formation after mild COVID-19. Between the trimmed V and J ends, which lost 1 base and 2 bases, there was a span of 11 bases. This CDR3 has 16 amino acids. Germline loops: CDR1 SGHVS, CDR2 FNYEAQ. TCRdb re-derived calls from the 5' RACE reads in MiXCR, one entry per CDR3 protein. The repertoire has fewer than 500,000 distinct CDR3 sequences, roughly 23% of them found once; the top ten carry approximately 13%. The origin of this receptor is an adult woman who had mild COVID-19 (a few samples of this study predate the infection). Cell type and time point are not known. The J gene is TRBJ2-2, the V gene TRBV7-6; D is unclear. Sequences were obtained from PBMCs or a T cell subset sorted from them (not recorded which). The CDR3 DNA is TGTGCCAGCAGCTTAGGTGGAGACCCTAACACCGGGGAGCTGTTTTTT. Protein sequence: CASSLGGDPNTGELFF.